The T cell receptor (beta chain) described here comes from a study of chemoradiotherapy in HPV16-positive cancers. Study summary: Two HPV16-positive patients' cells yielded candidate HPV-specific clones and common motifs.

Measured with immunoSEQ multiplex PCR; TCRdb has only the in-frame clones, and not every one. The repertoire has about 68,000 clones, roughly 86% of them found once; the top ten carry over 4%. Repeated repertoire sampling spanned the course of chemoradiotherapy. There are 18 residues in the CDR3. CDR1 and CDR2 from the germline V gene are MDHEN and SYDVKM. With 1 base clipped from V and 4 bases from J, the junction kept 10 bases outside the gene matches. The input for sequencing was blood, taken from a patient who underwent chemoradiotherapy. This sequence originates from a human donor with HPV-associated anogenital cancer. The genes are TRBV28 and TRBJ2-2; 9 nucleotides match TRBD2. The CDR3 bases are TGTGCCAGCAGTTTATTGGGCTTGCGGGAGGGGATCACCGGGGAGCTGTTTTTT. Translation gives CASSLLGLREGITGELFF.